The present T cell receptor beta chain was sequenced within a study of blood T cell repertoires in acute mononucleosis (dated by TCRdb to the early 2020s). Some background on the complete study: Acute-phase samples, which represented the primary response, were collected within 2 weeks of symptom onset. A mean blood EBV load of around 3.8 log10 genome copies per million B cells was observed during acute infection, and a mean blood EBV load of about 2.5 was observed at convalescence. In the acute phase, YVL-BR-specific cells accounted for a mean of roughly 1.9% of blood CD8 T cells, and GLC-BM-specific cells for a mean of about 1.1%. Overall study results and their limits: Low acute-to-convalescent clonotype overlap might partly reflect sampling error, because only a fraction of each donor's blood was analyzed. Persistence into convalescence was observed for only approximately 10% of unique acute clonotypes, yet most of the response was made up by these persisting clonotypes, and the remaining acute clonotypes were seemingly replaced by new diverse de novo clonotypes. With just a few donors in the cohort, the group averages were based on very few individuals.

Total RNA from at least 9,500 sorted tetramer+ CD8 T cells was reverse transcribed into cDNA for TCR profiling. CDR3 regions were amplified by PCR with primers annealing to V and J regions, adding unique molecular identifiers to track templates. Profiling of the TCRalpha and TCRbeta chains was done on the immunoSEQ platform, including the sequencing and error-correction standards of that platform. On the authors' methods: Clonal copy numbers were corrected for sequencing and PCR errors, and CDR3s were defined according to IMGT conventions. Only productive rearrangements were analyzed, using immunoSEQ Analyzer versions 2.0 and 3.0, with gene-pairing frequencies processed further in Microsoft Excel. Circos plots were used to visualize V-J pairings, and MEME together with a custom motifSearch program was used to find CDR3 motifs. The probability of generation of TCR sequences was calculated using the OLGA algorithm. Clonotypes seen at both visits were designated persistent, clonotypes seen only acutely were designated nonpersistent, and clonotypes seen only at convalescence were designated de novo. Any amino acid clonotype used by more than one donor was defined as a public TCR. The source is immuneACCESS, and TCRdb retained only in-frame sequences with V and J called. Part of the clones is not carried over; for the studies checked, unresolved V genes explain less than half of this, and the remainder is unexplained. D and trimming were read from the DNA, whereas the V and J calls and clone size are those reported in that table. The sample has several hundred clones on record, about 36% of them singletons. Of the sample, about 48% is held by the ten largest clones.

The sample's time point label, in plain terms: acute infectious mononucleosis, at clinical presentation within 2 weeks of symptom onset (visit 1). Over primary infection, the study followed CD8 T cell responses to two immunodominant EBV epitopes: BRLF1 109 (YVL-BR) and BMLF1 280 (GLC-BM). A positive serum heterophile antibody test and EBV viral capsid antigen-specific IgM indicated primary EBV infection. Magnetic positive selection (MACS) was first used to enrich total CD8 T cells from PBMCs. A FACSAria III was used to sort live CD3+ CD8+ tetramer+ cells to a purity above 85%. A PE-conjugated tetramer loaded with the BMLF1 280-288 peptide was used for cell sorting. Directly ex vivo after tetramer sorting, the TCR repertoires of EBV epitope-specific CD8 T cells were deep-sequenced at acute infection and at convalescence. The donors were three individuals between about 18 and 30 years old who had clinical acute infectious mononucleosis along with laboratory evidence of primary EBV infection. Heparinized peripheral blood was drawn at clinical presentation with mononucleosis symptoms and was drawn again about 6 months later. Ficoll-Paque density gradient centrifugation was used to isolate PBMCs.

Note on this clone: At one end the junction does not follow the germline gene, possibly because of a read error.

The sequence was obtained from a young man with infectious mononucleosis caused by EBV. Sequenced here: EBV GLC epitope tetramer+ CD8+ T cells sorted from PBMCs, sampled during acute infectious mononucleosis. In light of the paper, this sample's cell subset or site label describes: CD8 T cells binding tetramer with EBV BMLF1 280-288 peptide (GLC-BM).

The nucleotides are TGTGCCAGCTGGCTACGAGGGAGGGGAATCGTCAACAATGGGCAGTTCTTC. It translates to CASWLRGRGIVNNGQFF. The chain was built from TRBV6-8 and TRBJ2-1, and 7 bases in between align with TRBD2. CDR1 and CDR2, looked up from the germline V gene, are MNHGY and SAAAGT. The CDR3, from cysteine to phenylalanine, totals 17 residues. The only DNA kept is the CDR3, 51 bases in frame from the first base.